Shown below are 10 T cell receptor beta chains from a single sample sequenced in a study of regulatory T cells in long-lasting Graves disease. As for time point: newly diagnosed GD, antithyroid drugs for less than 3 months. Researchers made the TCR library from RNA that was extracted from PBMCs. For TCR beta, libraries came from iRepertoire HTBI primers and Arm-PCR of CDR3 regions. TCRdb passed the multiplex PCR reads through MiXCR, listing each CDR3 protein once. Among 450,000 to 650,000 distinct CDR3 sequences listed, about 15% were seen once. This sample was also put to use in a study of T cells in Graves' hyperthyroidism and ophthalmopathy.

The sample consisted of peripheral blood mononuclear cells (PBMCs), taken at new diagnosis, from a patient treated with antithyroid drugs. These receptors came from a woman aged 35-65 years with Graves disease.

Ten or more counts support this clonotype. The CDR3 reads CSATGQGGFGYTF. CDR3 in DNA: TGCAGTGCAACGGGACAGGGGGGGTTTGGCTACACCTTC. The chain couples TRBV20-1 to TRBJ1-2; 11 bases line up with TRBD1. From germline, CDR1 is DFQATT and CDR2 SNEGSKA (reference sequence). Trimming removed 6 bases from V and 7 bases from J; junction bases left unmatched: 7. The CDR3 runs 13 residues.

This clonotype was detected ten times or more. The J gene is TRBJ2-5, the V gene TRBV11-2, with D perhaps TRBD1 (5 bases). The V gene lost 6 bases and the J gene lost 5 bases, with 13 bases spanning the gap. Per germline, CDR1 SGHAT and CDR2 FQNNGV. The CDR3 is made up of 13 amino acids. The CDR3, as DNA: TGTGCCAGCAGTCCCGGACACTTGGAGACCCAGTACTTC. Its translation: CASSPGHLETQYF.

This clonotype occurred once. A much more abundant neighbour one base away suggests this may be a read error. The V and J genes are TRBV3-1 and TRBJ2-7; D perhaps matches TRBD1 (6 bases). CDR1 and CDR2 from the germline V gene are LGHDT and YNNKEL (reference sequence). The CDR3 length is 13 residues. The CDR3 DNA is TGTGCCAGCAGCTCAGACAGGACCTACGAGCGGTACTTC. Its translation: CASSSDRTYERYF.

This clonotype showed up many times. The J gene is TRBJ2-3, the V gene TRBV20-1; D remains ambiguous. The ends were cut back, 0 bases at V and 6 bases at J, with 4 bases in the middle. There are 11 residues in the CDR3. Per the germline V gene, CDR1 is DFQATT and CDR2 is SNEGSKA (reference sequence). The CDR3 coding sequence is TGCAGTGCTAGAGACCGGGATACGCAGTATTTT. Its protein is CSARDRDTQYF.

This clonotype has just a few counts. The chain links TRBV10-1 to TRBJ2-1, with a tentative D call TRBD2 (7 bases). Germline CDR1 reads WNHNN; CDR2 reads SYGVQD (reference sequence). V was clipped by 0 bases and J by 14 bases, with 17 bases between them. The CDR3 length is 14 residues. The CDR3: CASSESEGGAFKFF. The CDR3 DNA reads TGCGCCAGCAGTGAGTCGGAAGGGGGGGCCTTTAAGTTCTTC.

This chain connects TRBV24-1 to TRBJ2-1; 8 nucleotides agree with TRBD1. Trimming took 3 bases from V and 6 from J; bases not matched to a gene: 6. The germline CDR1 and CDR2 sequences are KGHDR and SFDVKD. The CDR3 has 15 amino acids. The CDR3 loop is CATSDPGQVFNEQFF. DNA of the CDR3: TGTGCCACCAGTGATCCGGGACAGGTATTCAATGAGCAGTTCTTC.

This clonotype was seen a few times. The rearrangement links TRBV2 to TRBJ1-4; D might be TRBD1 (6 bases). The V gene's germline CDR1 is SNHLY and CDR2 FYNNEI. The CDR3 consists of 12 residues. Trimming pared 8 bases from V and 7 bases from J, leaving 11 bases between. The CDR3 bases are TGTGCCAGCCTCAACAGGGTTGAAAAACTGTTTTTT. Its translation: CASLNRVEKLFF. Full variable domain (remainder filled in from reference TRBV2 and TRBJ1-4): EPEVTQTPSHQVTQMGQEVILRCVPISNHLYFYWYRQILGQKVEFLVSFYNNEISEKSEIFDDQFSVERPDGSNFTLKIRSTKLEDSAMYFCASLNRVEKLFFGSGTQLSVL.

This clonotype was recorded many times. This chain links TRBV3-1 with TRBJ1-5; TRBD1 is a possible D gene (5 bases). This CDR3 contains 15 residues. The V gene's germline CDR1 is LGHDT and CDR2 YNNKEL (reference sequence). Trimming left V 4 bases short and J 0 bases short, with 10 bases between. The CDR3 here is CASSRTFDSNQPQHF. In DNA, the CDR3 is TGTGCCAGCAGCCGGACATTCGATAGCAATCAGCCCCAGCATTTT. The full variable domain, rest sourced from reference TRBV3-1 and TRBJ1-5, is DTAVSQTPKYLVTQMGNDKSIKCEQNLGHDTMYWYKQDSKKFLKIMFSYNNKELIINETVPNRFSPKSPDKAHLNLHINSLELGDSAVYFCASSRTFDSNQPQHFGDGTRLSIL.

Many counts were recorded for this clonotype. The chain recombines TRBV6-1 with TRBJ1-1; D is uncertain. The ends were cut back, 6 bases at V and 10 bases at J, with 42 bases in the middle. Germline CDR1 MNHNS, CDR2 SASEGT. The CDR3 consists of 21 residues. CDR3 DNA: TGTGCCAGCAGGCCTTTTGTCCTAATTATACGGAATCGCCCGCATGGTGCTTCAGCTTTCTTT. It yields the protein CASRPFVLIIRNRPHGASAFF.

In its sample, this clonotype was seen a few times. The chain combines TRBV5-1 with TRBJ1-2; 8 bases are shared with TRBD1. The CDR3 consists of 14 residues. Looked up from germline, CDR1 is SGHRS and CDR2 is YFSETQ. V trimming: 0 bases; J trimming: 5 bases; junction bases outside the gene matches: 3. This CDR3 is CASSLEGQAYGYTF. The CDR3 DNA reads as TGCGCCAGCAGCTTGGAGGGACAGGCTTATGGCTACACCTTC.